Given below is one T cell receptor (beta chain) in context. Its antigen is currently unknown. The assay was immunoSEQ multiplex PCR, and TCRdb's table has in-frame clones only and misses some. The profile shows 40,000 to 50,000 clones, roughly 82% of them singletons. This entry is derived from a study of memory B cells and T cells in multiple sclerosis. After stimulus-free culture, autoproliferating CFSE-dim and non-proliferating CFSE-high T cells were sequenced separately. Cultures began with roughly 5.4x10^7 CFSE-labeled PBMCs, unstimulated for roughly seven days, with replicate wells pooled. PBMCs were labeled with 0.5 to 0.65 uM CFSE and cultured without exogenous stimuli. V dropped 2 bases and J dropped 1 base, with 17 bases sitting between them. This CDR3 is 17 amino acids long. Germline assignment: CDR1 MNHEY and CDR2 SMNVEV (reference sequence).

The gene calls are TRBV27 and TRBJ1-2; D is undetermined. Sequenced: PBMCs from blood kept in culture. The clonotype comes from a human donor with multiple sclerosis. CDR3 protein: CASSLRRTLIINYGYTF. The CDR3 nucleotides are TGTGCCAGCAGTTTACGGCGGACCTTAATTATTAACTATGGCTACACCTTC.